This note documents a single T cell receptor beta chain sequence. What it binds is unknown. Trimming pared 2 bases from V and 5 bases from J, leaving 21 bases between. The CDR3 runs 17 residues. Looked up from germline, CDR1 is LGHDT and CDR2 is YNNKEL (reference sequence). These data originate in a study of T cell responses to AZD1222 COVID-19 vaccine. Study context: Second doses at about 4 or about 12 weeks were pooled.

Study-wide findings and caveats: Females made up more of the donors, who were largely white British, and clonal diversity may have come out too low. A reported finding is that nearly half of spike-specific TCRs target unmutated variant regions. At study baseline, merely more than 5 AZD1222 recipients were seropositive.

Generated by immunoSEQ multiplex PCR, the TCRdb table keeps only in-frame clones and is missing some. Among around 140,000 clones, 75% to 90% were seen once, and the ten largest hold over 7%. Source: peripheral blood, taken on day 0 of AZD1222 vaccination. This chain links TRBV3-1 (or the pseudogene TRBV3-2) with TRBJ1-2; the D gene is possibly TRBD1 (5 bases). The origin of this receptor is an adult in good health. The CDR3 DNA sequence: TGTGCCAGCAGCCAATCCACGAGCGCAGGGTCCACGTATGGCTACACCTTC. Its protein product is CASSQSTSAGSTYGYTF.